This T cell receptor beta chain emerged from a study of T cells in Graves' hyperthyroidism and ophthalmopathy. Study information: Peripheral blood was secured at the point of initial diagnosis, before any treatment.

Of note for this clonotype: Its antigen remains unknown. The junction departs from germline at one end; a sequencing error may be responsible.

Ophthalmopathy patients had moderate-to-severe active disease, CAS ≥3, NOSPECS ≥4, and disease duration under 3 months. The TCR beta CDR3 regions underwent amplification using RNA transcripts as the source. A set of HTBI primers served as the primers for a first-round RT-PCR of the TCR CDR3. TCRdb re-derived calls from the multiplex PCR reads in MiXCR, one entry per CDR3 protein. This table has hundreds of thousands of distinct CDR3 sequences, just under 20% appearing once. This CDR3 has 17 amino acids. Germline V gene lookup returns CDR1 SEHNR and CDR2 FQNEAQ (reference sequence). General study results and limits: Progression to ophthalmopathy was predicted a median of approximately seven months early.

The V call is TRBV7-9, the J call TRBJ1-5; no clear D. This TCR was recovered from a man between 35 and 55 years old with Graves' ophthalmopathy. Sequencing input: blood. The DNA of the CDR3 is TGCGCCAGCAGCCAGATTCTCGCCGGACTGCCCAATCAGCCCCAGCATTTT. It specifies CASSQILAGLPNQPQHF.